One and the same sample provided the 2 T cell receptor beta chains below, sequenced in a study of T-cell reconstitution after alpha-beta-depleted transplantation in children (dated by TCRdb to about 2016). Library preparation used PCR. Instrument used: Illumina HiSeq 2500. TCR library preparation used molecular barcoding, with unique molecular identifiers applied to normalize quantification of the TCRbeta repertoire. The public sequencing data were trimmed at Q25 with fastp and processed into clonotypes with MiXCR by TCRdb, which kept only in-frame beta chains. Entries that share a CDR3 protein sequence are merged under the most common genes and DNA. The sample table holds around 200,000 distinct CDR3 sequences, of which more than 6.5% were seen once. The ten largest clones represent 3% to 3.5% of the sample. Here the sequenced sample was PBMCs from the stem cell graft donor, taken from the stem cell graft. These receptors all stem from a human donor who donated a stem cell graft to a child with Wiskott-Aldrich syndrome.

This clonotype was seen repeatedly, ten times or more. The V call is TRBV29-1, the J call TRBJ2-2, with 12 bases fitting TRBD1. Germline CDR1 is SQVTM and CDR2 is ANQGSEA. The CDR3 length is 17 residues. V was pared by 1 base and J by 6 bases, with 9 bases of the junction left unmatched. CDR3 amino acids: CSVEAPLGQGASGELFF. As DNA, the CDR3 is TGCAGCGTTGAAGCTCCCTTGGGACAGGGGGCCTCCGGGGAGCTGTTTTTT.

This clonotype was counted between two and nine times. The rearrangement joins TRBV7-9 to TRBJ2-3; D is perhaps TRBD1 (5 bases). V was trimmed by 3 bases and J by 4 bases, leaving 8 bases between them. CDR3 length equals 13 residues. Germline V gene sequence: CDR1 SEHNR, CDR2 FQNEAQ (reference sequence). CDR3 sequence reads: CASSFDSPDTQYF. CDR3 sequence (DNA): TGTGCCAGCAGCTTCGACAGTCCAGATACGCAGTATTTT.